The entry that follows covers one T cell receptor (beta chain) sequence. This sample also contains other DNA sequences that code for the same CDR3. This record belongs to a study of T cell responses to AZD1222 COVID-19 vaccine. Overall study: Pooled together were second doses at about 4 or about 12 weeks.

Trimming removed 5 bases from V and 4 bases from J; junction bases left unmatched: 4. The length of the CDR3 is 15 residues. Germline values: CDR1 SGHRS, CDR2 YFSETQ. Some clones are missing from TCRdb's copy, which holds only in-frame ones; the method was immunoSEQ multiplex PCR. The table records about 90,000 clones, 70% to 90% of them present only once. Sequencing used peripheral blood, obtained on day 0 of AZD1222 vaccination. The chain joins TRBV5-1 to TRBJ2-1; 12 bases agree with TRBD2. The source of this sequence is an adult in good health. CDR3 in DNA: TGCGCCAGCAGTCCCACTAGCGGGGGGTACAATGAGCAGTTCTTC. It codes for CASSPTSGGYNEQFF.